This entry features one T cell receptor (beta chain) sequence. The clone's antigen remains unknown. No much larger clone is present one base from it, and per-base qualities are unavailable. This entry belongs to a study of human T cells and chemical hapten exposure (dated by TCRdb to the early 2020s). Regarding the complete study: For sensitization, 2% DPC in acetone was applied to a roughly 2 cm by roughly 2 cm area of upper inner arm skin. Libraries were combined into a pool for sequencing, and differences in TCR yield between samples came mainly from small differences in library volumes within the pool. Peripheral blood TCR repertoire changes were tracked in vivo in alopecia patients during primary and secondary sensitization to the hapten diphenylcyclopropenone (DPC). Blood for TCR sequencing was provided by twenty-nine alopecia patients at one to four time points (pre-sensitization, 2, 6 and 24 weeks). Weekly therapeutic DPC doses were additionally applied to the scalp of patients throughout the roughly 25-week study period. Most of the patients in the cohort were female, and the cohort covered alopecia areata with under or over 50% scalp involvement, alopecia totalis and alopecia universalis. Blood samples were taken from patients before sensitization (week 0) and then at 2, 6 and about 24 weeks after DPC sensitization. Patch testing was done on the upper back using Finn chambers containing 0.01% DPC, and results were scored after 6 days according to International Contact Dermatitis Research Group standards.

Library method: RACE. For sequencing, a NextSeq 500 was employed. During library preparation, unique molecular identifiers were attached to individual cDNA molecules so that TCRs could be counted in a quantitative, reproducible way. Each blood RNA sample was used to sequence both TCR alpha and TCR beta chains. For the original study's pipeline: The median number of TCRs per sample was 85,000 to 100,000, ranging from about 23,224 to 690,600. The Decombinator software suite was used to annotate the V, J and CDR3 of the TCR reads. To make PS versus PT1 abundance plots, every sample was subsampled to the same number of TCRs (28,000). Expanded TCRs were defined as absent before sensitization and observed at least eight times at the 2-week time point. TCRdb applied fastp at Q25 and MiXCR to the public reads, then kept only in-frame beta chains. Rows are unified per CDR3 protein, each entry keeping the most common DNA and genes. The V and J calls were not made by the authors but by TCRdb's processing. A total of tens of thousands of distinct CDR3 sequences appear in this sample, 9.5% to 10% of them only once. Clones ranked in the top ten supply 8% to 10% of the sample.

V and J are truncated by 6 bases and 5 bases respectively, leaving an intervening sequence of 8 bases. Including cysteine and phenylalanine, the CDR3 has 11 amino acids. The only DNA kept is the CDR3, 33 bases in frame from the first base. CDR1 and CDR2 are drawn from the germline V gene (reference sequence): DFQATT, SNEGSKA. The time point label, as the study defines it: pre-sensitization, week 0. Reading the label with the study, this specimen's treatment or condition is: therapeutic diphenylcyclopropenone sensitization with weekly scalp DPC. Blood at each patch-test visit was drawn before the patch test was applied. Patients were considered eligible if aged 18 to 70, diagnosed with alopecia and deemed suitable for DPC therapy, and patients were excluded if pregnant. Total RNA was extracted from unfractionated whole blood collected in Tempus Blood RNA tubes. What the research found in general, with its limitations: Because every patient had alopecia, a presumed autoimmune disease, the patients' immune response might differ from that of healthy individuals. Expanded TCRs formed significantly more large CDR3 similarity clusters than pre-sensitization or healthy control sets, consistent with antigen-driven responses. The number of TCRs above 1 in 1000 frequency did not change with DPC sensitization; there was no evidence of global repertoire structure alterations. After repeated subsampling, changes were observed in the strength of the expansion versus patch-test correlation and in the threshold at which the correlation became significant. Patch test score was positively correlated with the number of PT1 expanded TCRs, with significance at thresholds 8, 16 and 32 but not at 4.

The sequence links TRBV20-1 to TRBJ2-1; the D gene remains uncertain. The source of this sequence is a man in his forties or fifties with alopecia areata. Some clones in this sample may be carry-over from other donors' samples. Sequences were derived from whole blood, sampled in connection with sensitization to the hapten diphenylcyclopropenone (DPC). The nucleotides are TGCAGTGCGAACAGAGACAATGAGCAGTTCTTC. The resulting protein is CSANRDNEQFF.